This T cell receptor beta chain appears in the sequencing data of a study of blood T cell repertoires in COVID-19. Study as a whole: Sites in the United States, Italy and Spain provided acute and convalescent COVID-19 samples. Nucleic acid was either cDNA or gDNA, and it came from T cells, B-cell-depleted T cells, or PBMCs.

Germline values: CDR1 SGHTA, CDR2 FQGNSA. The CDR3 consists of 15 residues. The germline V and J ends were trimmed by 2 bases and 1 base, with 6 bases remaining between them. Only in-frame clones appear in the TCRdb table, and some are missing; sequencing was by immunoSEQ multiplex PCR. The sample gives around 94,000 clones, 80% to 85% of which show up once; around 5.8% is in the top ten. This chain connects TRBV7-2 to TRBJ1-6, with D perhaps TRBD1 (5 bases). This receptor was obtained from a man in his sixties with acute or convalescent COVID-19. What was sequenced was peripheral blood. In DNA form, the CDR3 reads TGTGCCAGCAGCTTAAAGGGGTCCTATAATTCACCCCTCCACTTT. As protein: CASSLKGSYNSPLHF.